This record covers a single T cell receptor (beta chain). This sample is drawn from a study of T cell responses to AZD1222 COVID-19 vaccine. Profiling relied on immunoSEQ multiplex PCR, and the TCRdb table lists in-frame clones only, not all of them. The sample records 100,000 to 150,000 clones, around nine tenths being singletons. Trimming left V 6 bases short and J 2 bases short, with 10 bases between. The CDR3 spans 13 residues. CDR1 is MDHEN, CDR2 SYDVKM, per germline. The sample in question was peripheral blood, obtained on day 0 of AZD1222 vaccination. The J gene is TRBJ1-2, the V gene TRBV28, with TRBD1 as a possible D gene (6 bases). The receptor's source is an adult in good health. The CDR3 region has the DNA TGTGCCAGCAGCATACAGGGAAACTATGGCTACACCTTC. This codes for CASSIQGNYGYTF.